The present TCR beta chain was sequenced within a study of brain T cells in children with intractable seizures. Overall study results and limits: Viral specificity was inferred only from CDR3 similarity; HCMV serostatus was unknown.

A remark on this clone: Its antigen is as yet unknown.

Sample time point: blood from clinic visit 5 months post-surgery; TSC patient then seizure free. At least one anti-epileptic drug was given before surgery. Produced via immunoSEQ multiplex PCR; TCRdb's table is partial and in-frame only. The sample has around 340,000 clones; about 93% are singletons. J gave up 7 bases and V 6 bases, and 11 bases lay outside the gene matches. Germline CDR1 SNHLY, CDR2 FYNNEI. The CDR3 is 15 residues long. This receptor was obtained from a boy younger than two with tuberous sclerosis and intractable seizures. The chain carries TRBV2 and TRBJ2-1, with 8 positions matching TRBD2. The sequenced sample was peripheral blood, obtained roughly 5 months after surgery. CDR3 nucleotides: TGTGCCAGCAGGGGCGGGACTAGGACTAAGAATGAGCAGTTCTTC. It is translated as CASRGGTRTKNEQFF.